Listed below are T cell receptor beta chains from one sample, sequenced in a study of blood T cell repertoires in COVID-19. The protocol was immunoSEQ multiplex PCR, while the TCRdb copy is restricted to in-frame clones and leaves out a portion. The table shows about 200,000 clones, with approximately 80% occurring only once. Sequencing was carried out using peripheral blood. These receptors came from a human donor in a cohort sampled during active COVID-19. Both conserved end residues are part of each CDR3. A D gene is named only where the DNA matches it firmly. Expanded clones are given a class, and other clones once, few, many or no size at all.

D gene: .
J gene: TRBJ2-2
clone size: .
V gene: TRBV14
CDR3 protein: CASSQYLQGNTGELFF
CDR3 DNA: TGTGCCAGCAGCCAATATTTGCAGGGAAACACCGGGGAGCTGTTTTTT

D gene: TRBD1
J gene: TRBJ2-1
clone size: .
V gene: TRBV19
CDR3 protein: CASRPSTGGGYNEQFF
CDR3 DNA: TGTGCCAGTAGGCCGAGCACAGGGGGCGGGTACAATGAGCAGTTCTTC

D gene: .
J gene: TRBJ1-5
clone size: .
V gene: TRBV6-5
CDR3 protein: CASNDAGNQPQHF
CDR3 DNA: TGTGCCAGCAACGACGCGGGCAATCAGCCCCAGCATTTT

D gene: TRBD1
J gene: TRBJ1-2
clone size: .
V gene: TRBV7-2
CDR3 protein: CASSPRQGGNYGYTF
CDR3 DNA: TGTGCCAGCAGCCCCAGACAGGGTGGGAACTATGGCTACACCTTC

D gene: TRBD1
J gene: TRBJ1-2
clone size: .
V gene: TRBV20-1
CDR3 protein: CSASEQGGLGYTF
CDR3 DNA: TGCAGTGCTAGTGAACAGGGGGGGCTTGGCTACACCTTC

D gene: TRBD1
J gene: TRBJ1-4
clone size: .
V gene: TRBV28
CDR3 protein: CASSQGGRRLEKLFF
CDR3 DNA: TGTGCCAGCAGCCAGGGGGGACGTAGACTCGAAAAACTGTTTTTT

D gene: TRBD1
J gene: TRBJ1-4
clone size: .
V gene: TRBV7-2
CDR3 protein: CASRGQGGEKLFF
CDR3 DNA: TGTGCCAGCAGGGGACAGGGAGGTGAAAAACTGTTTTTT

D gene: TRBD2
J gene: TRBJ2-7
clone size: .
V gene: TRBV5-1
CDR3 protein: CASSFQTSGRAGSYEQYF
CDR3 DNA: TGCGCCAGCAGCTTTCAGACTAGCGGGAGGGCAGGGTCCTACGAGCAGTACTTC

D gene: TRBD2
J gene: TRBJ2-5
clone size: .
V gene: TRBV7-6
CDR3 protein: CASSPGSGGETQYF
CDR3 DNA: TGTGCCAGCAGCCCCGGTAGCGGGGGAGAGACCCAGTACTTC

D gene: .
J gene: TRBJ1-1
clone size: .
V gene: TRBV3-1/TRBV3-2
CDR3 protein: CASSSRARGDTEAFF
CDR3 DNA: TGTGCCAGCAGCTCCAGGGCCCGAGGAGACACTGAAGCTTTCTTT

D gene: TRBD2
J gene: TRBJ2-3
clone size: once
V gene: TRBV27
CDR3 protein: CASSLSVGLVDTQYF
CDR3 DNA: TGTGCCAGCAGTTTATCAGTTGGACTAGTAGATACGCAGTATTTT

D gene: TRBD1
J gene: TRBJ1-6
clone size: .
V gene: TRBV5-4
CDR3 protein: CASSLIGIVGDSSPLHF
CDR3 DNA: TGTGCCAGCAGCTTGATTGGAATTGTGGGGGACAGTTCACCCCTCCACTTT

D gene: TRBD1
J gene: TRBJ2-7
clone size: .
V gene: TRBV5-4
CDR3 protein: CASSLPGQGVYEQYF
CDR3 DNA: TGTGCCAGCAGCCTCCCGGGACAGGGAGTATACGAGCAGTACTTC

D gene: .
J gene: TRBJ2-4
clone size: .
V gene: TRBV29-1
CDR3 protein: CSVDGGTKNIQYF
CDR3 DNA: TGCAGCGTTGACGGGGGAACCAAAAACATTCAGTACTTC

D gene: .
J gene: TRBJ1-1
clone size: .
V gene: TRBV19
CDR3 protein: CASTPQGRGTEAFF
CDR3 DNA: TGTGCCAGTACTCCTCAGGGGAGGGGCACTGAAGCTTTCTTT

D gene: .
J gene: TRBJ1-4
clone size: .
V gene: TRBV7-9
CDR3 protein: CASSQAGWGEKLFF
CDR3 DNA: TGTGCCAGCAGCCAGGCAGGGTGGGGTGAAAAACTGTTTTTT

D gene: TRBD1
J gene: TRBJ2-7
clone size: .
V gene: TRBV2
CDR3 protein: CASSGRQGSEQYF
CDR3 DNA: TGTGCCAGCAGTGGCCGACAGGGTTCCGAGCAGTACTTC

D gene: .
J gene: TRBJ2-2
clone size: .
V gene: TRBV4-3
CDR3 protein: CASSQEYSGELFF
CDR3 DNA: TGCGCCAGCAGCCAAGAATATTCCGGGGAGCTGTTTTTT

D gene: TRBD1
J gene: TRBJ2-5
clone size: .
V gene: TRBV7-9
CDR3 protein: CATFLAGGQETQYF
CDR3 DNA: TGTGCCACGTTTTTGGCAGGGGGCCAAGAGACCCAGTACTTC

D gene: .
J gene: TRBJ2-5
clone size: .
V gene: TRBV2
CDR3 protein: CASSAIETQYF
CDR3 DNA: TGTGCCAGCAGTGCTATAGAGACCCAGTACTTC

D gene: .
J gene: TRBJ2-6
clone size: .
V gene: TRBV7-6
CDR3 protein: CASKARGSGANVLTF
CDR3 DNA: TGTGCCAGCAAAGCAAGGGGCTCTGGGGCCAACGTCCTGACTTTC

D gene: .
J gene: TRBJ1-1
clone size: .
V gene: TRBV5-1
CDR3 protein: CASSLVPMNTEAFF
CDR3 DNA: TGCGCCAGCAGCTTGGTTCCTATGAACACTGAAGCTTTCTTT

D gene: .
J gene: TRBJ2-3
clone size: .
V gene: TRBV6-5
CDR3 protein: CASSYRTRLTDTQYF
CDR3 DNA: TGTGCCAGCAGTTACCGTACTAGACTCACAGATACGCAGTATTTT

D gene: .
J gene: TRBJ2-2
clone size: .
V gene: TRBV7-8
CDR3 protein: CASKFSRVLNTGELFF
CDR3 DNA: TGTGCCAGCAAATTTAGCCGGGTCTTGAACACCGGGGAGCTGTTTTTT

D gene: .
J gene: TRBJ1-1
clone size: .
V gene: TRBV5-1
CDR3 protein: CASSLSAGTEAFF
CDR3 DNA: TGCGCCAGCAGCTTGAGCGCGGGCACTGAAGCTTTCTTT

D gene: .
J gene: TRBJ1-4
clone size: .
V gene: TRBV12-3/TRBV12-4
CDR3 protein: CASSLGQREKLFF
CDR3 DNA: TGTGCCAGCAGTTTAGGGCAGAGGGAAAAACTGTTTTTT

D gene: .
J gene: TRBJ2-1
clone size: .
V gene: TRBV15
CDR3 protein: CATSRPYNEQFF
CDR3 DNA: TGTGCCACCAGCAGACCTTACAATGAGCAGTTCTTC

D gene: .
J gene: TRBJ2-1
clone size: .
V gene: TRBV3-1/TRBV3-2
CDR3 protein: CASSLAYGMYNEQFF
CDR3 DNA: TGTGCCAGCAGCCTCGCTTACGGGATGTACAATGAGCAGTTCTTC

D gene: TRBD1
J gene: TRBJ2-7
clone size: .
V gene: TRBV3-1/TRBV3-2
CDR3 protein: CASSLRQGAAYEQYF
CDR3 DNA: TGTGCCAGCAGCCTTCGACAGGGGGCGGCCTACGAGCAGTACTTC

D gene: TRBD1
J gene: TRBJ1-2
clone size: .
V gene: TRBV4-3
CDR3 protein: CASSQDTGGDYGYTF
CDR3 DNA: TGCGCCAGCAGCCAAGACACAGGGGGCGACTATGGCTACACCTTC

D gene: .
J gene: TRBJ1-1
clone size: .
V gene: TRBV11-2
CDR3 protein: CASSLDVVAGGAFF
CDR3 DNA: TGTGCCAGCAGCTTAGACGTGGTTGCCGGTGGAGCTTTCTTT

D gene: .
J gene: TRBJ1-5
clone size: .
V gene: TRBV15
CDR3 protein: CATSRDRVEGQPQHF
CDR3 DNA: TGTGCCACCAGCAGAGATCGGGTGGAGGGTCAGCCCCAGCATTTT

D gene: .
J gene: TRBJ2-2
clone size: .
V gene: TRBV29-1
CDR3 protein: CSVSGWGTGELFF
CDR3 DNA: TGCAGCGTTAGCGGCTGGGGAACCGGGGAGCTGTTTTTT

D gene: .
J gene: TRBJ2-7
clone size: .
V gene: TRBV6-5
CDR3 protein: CASSSRTVGSYEQYF
CDR3 DNA: TGTGCCAGCAGTTCCAGGACAGTTGGGTCCTACGAGCAGTACTTC

D gene: .
J gene: TRBJ2-7
clone size: .
V gene: TRBV29-1
CDR3 protein: CSVEDRGTYEQYF
CDR3 DNA: TGCAGCGTTGAAGATCGAGGTACCTACGAGCAGTACTTC

D gene: .
J gene: TRBJ1-1
clone size: .
V gene: TRBV4-3
CDR3 protein: CASSQRDSVTEAFF
CDR3 DNA: TGCGCCAGCAGCCAACGGGACTCCGTCACTGAAGCTTTCTTT

D gene: TRBD2
J gene: TRBJ2-1
clone size: .
V gene: TRBV14
CDR3 protein: CASSQPPGTSGNEQFF
CDR3 DNA: TGTGCCAGCAGCCAGCCCCCGGGGACTAGCGGAAATGAGCAGTTCTTC